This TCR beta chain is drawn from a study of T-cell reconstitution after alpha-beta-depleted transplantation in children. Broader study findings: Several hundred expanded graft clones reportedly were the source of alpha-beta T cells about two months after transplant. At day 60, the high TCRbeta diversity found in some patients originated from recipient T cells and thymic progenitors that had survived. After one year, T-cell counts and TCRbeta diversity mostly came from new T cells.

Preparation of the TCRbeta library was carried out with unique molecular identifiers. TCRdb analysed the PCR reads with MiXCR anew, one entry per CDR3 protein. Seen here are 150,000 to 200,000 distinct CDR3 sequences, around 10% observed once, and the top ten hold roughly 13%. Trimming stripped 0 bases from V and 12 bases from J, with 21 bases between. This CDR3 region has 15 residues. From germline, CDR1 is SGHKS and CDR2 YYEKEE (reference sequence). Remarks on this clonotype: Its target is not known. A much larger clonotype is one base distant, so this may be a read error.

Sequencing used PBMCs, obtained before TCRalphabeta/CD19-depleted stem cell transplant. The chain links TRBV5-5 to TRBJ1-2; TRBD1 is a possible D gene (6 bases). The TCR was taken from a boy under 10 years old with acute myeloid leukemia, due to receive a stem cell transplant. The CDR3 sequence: CASSLAPGALYGDTF. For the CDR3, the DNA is TGTGCCAGCAGCTTGGCTCCAGGGGCACTATACGGCGACACCTTC.